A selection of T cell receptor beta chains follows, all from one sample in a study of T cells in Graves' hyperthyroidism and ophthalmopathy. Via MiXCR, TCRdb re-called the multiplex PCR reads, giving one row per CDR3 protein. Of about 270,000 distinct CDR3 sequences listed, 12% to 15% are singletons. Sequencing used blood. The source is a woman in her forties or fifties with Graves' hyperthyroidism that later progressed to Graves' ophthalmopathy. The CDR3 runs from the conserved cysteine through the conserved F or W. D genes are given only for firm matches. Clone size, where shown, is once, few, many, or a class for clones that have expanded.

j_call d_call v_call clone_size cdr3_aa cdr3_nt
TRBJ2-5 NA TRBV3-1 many CASSQDRTYQETQYF TGTGCCAGCAGCCAAGATAGGACGTACCAAGAGACCCAGTACTTC
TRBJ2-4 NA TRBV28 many CASSFPGGLAKNIQYF TGTGCCAGCAGTTTTCCCGGGGGATTAGCCAAAAACATTCAGTACTTC
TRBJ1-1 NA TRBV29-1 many CSVEGMTTEAFF TGCAGCGTGGAGGGTATGACCACTGAAGCTTTCTTT
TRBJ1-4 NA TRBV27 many CASSLSFRNEKLFF TGTGCCAGCAGTTTATCTTTCCGAAATGAAAAACTGTTTTTT
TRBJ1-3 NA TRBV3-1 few CASSPSNSGNTIYF TGTGCCAGCAGCCCATCTAACTCTGGAAACACCATATATTTT
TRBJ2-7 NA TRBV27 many CASSLSVGYEQYF TGTGCCAGCAGTTTATCGGTCGGTTACGAGCAGTACTTC
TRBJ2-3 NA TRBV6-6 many CASSYSSVKGRIDTDTQYF TGTGCCAGCAGTTACTCTTCCGTCAAAGGGAGAATAGACACAGATACGCAGTATTTT
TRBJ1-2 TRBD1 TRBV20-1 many CSARGEYRDRGSFGYGYTF TGCAGTGCTAGAGGGGAATACCGGGACAGGGGCTCTTTTGGCTATGGCTACACCTTC
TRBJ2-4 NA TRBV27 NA CASRDHGGNIQYF TGTGCCAGCAGAGACCACGGGGGAAACATTCAGTACTTC
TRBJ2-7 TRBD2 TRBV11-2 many CASRGGGVIEQYF TGTGCCAGCAGGGGGGGGGGGGTCATCGAGCAGTACTTC
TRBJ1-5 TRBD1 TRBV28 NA CASTRRDSWNQPQHF TGTGCCAGCACCCGTCGGGACAGTTGGAATCAGCCCCAGCATTTT
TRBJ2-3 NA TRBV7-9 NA CASSAPASTDTQYF TGTGCCAGCAGCGCCCCTGCTAGCACAGATACGCAGTATTTT
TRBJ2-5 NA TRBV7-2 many CASSLVNRQETQYF TGTGCCAGCAGCTTAGTAAACAGACAAGAGACCCAGTACTTC
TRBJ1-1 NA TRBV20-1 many CSAALLNTEAFF TGCAGTGCCGCCCTTCTTAACACTGAAGCTTTCTTT
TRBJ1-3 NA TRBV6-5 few CASSYSIGYYSGNTIYF TGTGCCAGCAGTTACTCGATTGGTTATTACTCTGGAAACACCATATATTTT
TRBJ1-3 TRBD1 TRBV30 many CAWTPRGRGSGNTIYF TGTGCCTGGACCCCAAGGGGCAGGGGGTCTGGAAACACCATATATTTT
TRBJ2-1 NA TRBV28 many CASSLREVYNEQFF TGTGCCAGCAGTTTGAGGGAGGTCTACAATGAGCAGTTCTTC
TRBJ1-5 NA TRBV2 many CASSDRMYSNQPQHF TGTGCCAGCTCTGACAGGATGTATAGCAATCAGCCCCAGCATTTT
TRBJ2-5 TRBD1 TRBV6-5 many CASSYRRDRQETQYF TGTGCCAGCAGTTACCGGCGGGACAGGCAAGAGACCCAGTACTTC
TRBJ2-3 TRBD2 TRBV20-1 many CSATHGGFVADTQYF TGCAGTGCTACTCACGGGGGGTTTGTAGCAGATACGCAGTATTTT
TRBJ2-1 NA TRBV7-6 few CASSLAPWLWFF TGTGCCAGCAGCTTAGCCCCATGGCTGTGGTTCTTC
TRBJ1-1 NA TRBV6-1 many CASSESRLGAFF TGTGCCAGCAGTGAAAGTCGGTTGGGAGCTTTCTTT
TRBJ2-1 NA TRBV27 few CASSLRDSGYNEQFF TGTGCCAGCAGTTTACGGGACTCCGGTTACAATGAGCAGTTCTTC
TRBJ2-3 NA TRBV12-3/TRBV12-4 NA CASSLFTNSDTQYF TGTGCCAGCAGTTTATTTACTAATTCAGATACGCAGTATTTT
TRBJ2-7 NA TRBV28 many CASSEPTYEQYF TGTGCCAGCAGTGAACCTACATACGAGCAGTACTTC
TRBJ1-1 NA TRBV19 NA CASRTGSGGTEAFF TGTGCCAGTAGAACGGGATCCGGGGGCACTGAAGCTTTCTTT
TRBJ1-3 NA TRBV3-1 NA CASSQGPGNTIYF TGTGCCAGCAGCCAAGGCCCTGGAAACACCATATATTTT
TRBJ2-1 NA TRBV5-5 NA CASSLDRVSNEQFF TGTGCCAGCAGCTTGGACAGGGTTTCGAATGAGCAGTTCTTC
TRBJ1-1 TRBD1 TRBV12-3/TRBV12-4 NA CASSLYGTGSDTEAFF TGTGCCAGCAGTTTATACGGGACAGGGTCGGACACTGAAGCTTTCTTT
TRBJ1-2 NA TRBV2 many CASRYYGYTF TGTGCCAGCAGATACTATGGCTACACCTTC
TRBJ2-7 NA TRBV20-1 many CSARTDKTWYEQYF TGCAGTGCTAGAACCGACAAAACTTGGTACGAGCAGTACTTC
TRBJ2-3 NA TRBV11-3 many CASSLEGSAPDTQYF TGTGCCAGCAGCTTAGAGGGGTCGGCTCCAGATACGCAGTATTTT